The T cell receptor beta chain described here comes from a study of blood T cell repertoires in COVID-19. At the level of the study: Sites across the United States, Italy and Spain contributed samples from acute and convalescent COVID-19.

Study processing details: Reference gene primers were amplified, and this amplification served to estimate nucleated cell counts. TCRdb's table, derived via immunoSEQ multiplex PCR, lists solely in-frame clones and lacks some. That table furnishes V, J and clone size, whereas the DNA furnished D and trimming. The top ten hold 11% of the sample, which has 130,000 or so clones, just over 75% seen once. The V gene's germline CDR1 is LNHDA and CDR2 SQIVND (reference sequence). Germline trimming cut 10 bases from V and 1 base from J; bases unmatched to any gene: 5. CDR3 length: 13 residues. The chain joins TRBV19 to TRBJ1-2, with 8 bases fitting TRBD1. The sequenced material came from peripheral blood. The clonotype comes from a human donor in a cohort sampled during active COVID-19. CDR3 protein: CATSTGVNYGYTF. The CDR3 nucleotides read TGTGCCACCTCGACAGGGGTTAACTATGGCTACACCTTC.